This TCR beta chain emerged from a study of technical replicates of blood from a few donors. Libraries were prepared by immunoSEQ multiplex PCR; TCRdb keeps only in-frame clonotypes and omits some of them. In the table there are under 45,000 clones, around 96% of which are singletons. The clonotype was recovered from a human donor in good health. The material sequenced was T cells isolated from PBMCs.

CDR3 coding DNA: TGCGCCAGCAGTGGAGCGGATGGCATGAACACTGAAGCTTTCTTT. Translated, it gives CASSGADGMNTEAFF. The chain combines TRBV10-2 with TRBJ1-1; no clear D gene. The V gene's germline CDR1 is WSHSY and CDR2 SAAADI. Trimming shortened V by 4 bases and J by 0 bases, and 12 bases separated the two germline ends. The CDR3 has 15 amino acids.